The TCR beta chain described here comes from a study of T cell changes during pregnancy in multiple sclerosis. Profiled with immunoSEQ multiplex PCR; TCRdb holds only in-frame clones, not every one. In the table there are around 50,000 clones, roughly 89% of which are singletons. CDR1 is SNHLY and CDR2 is FYNNEI in the germline V gene. Trimming cost V 4 bases and J 7 bases, with 16 bases left between them. The length of the CDR3 is 14 residues. The material sequenced was peripheral blood from another person, used as feeder cells. J is TRBJ1-1 and V is TRBV2; D gene uncertain. The sequence came from a human donor whose cells served as feeder cells for cultures in a pregnancy study. The CDR3, as DNA: TGTGCCAGCAGTGCATGGCGTACGGGAATTGAAGCTTTCTTT. Translation gives CASSAWRTGIEAFF.